The following is a T cell receptor (beta chain) sequence with its context. What it recognizes is unknown. Cell sorting via CD45RO/CCR7/CD25/CD127/CD95/CD27 was performed to obtain CD4+ naive, central memory, regulatory and stem cell-like memory cells. The data are from a study of beta chain features in type 1 diabetes. The J segment lost 6 bases and the V segment lost 0 bases, leaving 1 base of the junction unmatched. This CDR3 has 14 residues. Germline values: CDR1 SGHRS, CDR2 YFSETQ. Study-level findings and limits: For TCRB rearrangement, an influence of HLA type remained unresolved here. Shortening that was moderate but significant affected the TCRB CDR3s of Type 1 diabetes patients in all four CD4+ subsets.

Expressed TCRB transcripts were sequenced because the isolated RNA had all been reverse transcribed beforehand. Some clones are missing from TCRdb's copy, which holds only in-frame ones; the method was immunoSEQ multiplex PCR. The sample consists of about 260,000 clones, 20% of them appearing once. Material: naive CD4+ T cells from blood. This chain connects TRBV5-1 to TRBJ2-1; TRBD1 matches at 9 bases. This clonotype was sampled from a middle-aged woman with type 1 diabetes. CDR3 sequence reads: CASSLAGQGNEQFF. The CDR3 DNA reads as TGCGCCAGCAGCTTGGCGGGACAGGGCAATGAGCAGTTCTTC.